These T cell receptor beta chains were read from a single sample in a study of control samples from healthy donors and cancer patients. The protocol was immunoSEQ multiplex PCR, while the TCRdb copy is restricted to in-frame clones and leaves out a portion. Seen here are 150,000 or so clones, approximately 96% observed once, and the top ten hold approximately 5.5%. The sample consisted of blood. All receptors come from a man aged 40-55 years in good health. CDR3s include the opening cysteine and the closing phenylalanine or tryptophan. D genes are given only for firm matches. A clone size is listed for some rows: how often the clone was seen (once, few, many), or a class if it is expanded.

v_call	clone_size	j_call	d_call	cdr3_nt	cdr3_aa
TRBV28	NA	TRBJ2-7	TRBD2	TGTGCCAGCACCATAGCGGGGGGCCTCAACGAGCAGTACTTC	CASTIAGGLNEQYF
TRBV28	NA	TRBJ2-7	TRBD1	TGTGCCAGTACTCCGGGACAGGGTTACGAGCAGTACTTC	CASTPGQGYEQYF
TRBV6-5	NA	TRBJ2-7	TRBD1	TGTGCCAGCACAATGGGACAGTCAAGCTCCTACGAGCAGTACTTC	CASTMGQSSSYEQYF
TRBV7-9	NA	TRBJ2-7	TRBD2	TGTGCCAGCAGTCCTCAGGGGACTAGCGGAGCCTACGAGCAGTACTTC	CASSPQGTSGAYEQYF
TRBV30	NA	TRBJ2-7	TRBD1	TGTGCCTGGGGGGACAGCTACGAGCAGTACTTC	CAWGDSYEQYF
TRBV6-5	NA	TRBJ2-3	TRBD1	TGTGCCAGCAGTTACTCGTTAGAGGGGGCAACAGATACGCAGTATTTT	CASSYSLEGATDTQYF
TRBV7-8	NA	TRBJ1-1	NA	TGTGCCAGCAGCTTAGCGGGACAAATAAACACTGAAGCTTTCTTT	CASSLAGQINTEAFF
TRBV14	NA	TRBJ1-1	NA	TGTGCCAGCAGCCACACGGCCGGGGGGATAGCTTTCTTT	CASSHTAGGIAFF
TRBV30	NA	TRBJ1-5	NA	TGTGCCTGGGGGAAGCGGCAGGACCATCAGCCCCAGCATTTT	CAWGKRQDHQPQHF
TRBV21-1	once	TRBJ2-2	NA	TGTGCCAGCAGCAAAGCTTGGGCAACCGGGGAGCTGTTTTTT	CASSKAWATGELFF